Listed here are 7 T cell receptor beta chains from one sample, sequenced in a study of tumor and adjacent non-tumor tissue in lung cancer. The library came from three nested PCR rounds adapted from ARM-PCR protocols. MiXCR, applied by TCRdb to the multiplex PCR reads, yields one record per CDR3 protein. Seen here are 50,000 or so distinct CDR3 sequences, roughly 69% observed once, and the top ten hold over 20%. No cell sorting was done before RNA was extracted from the tissue. The normal lung tissue was taken more than 3 cm from the tumor edge. Sequenced input: distant non-tumor lung tissue. Source of these receptors: a woman in her sixties or seventies with non-small cell lung cancer.

As for this clonotype: A much larger clone is a single base away; this may be a read error. V usage is TRBV5-1 and J usage is TRBJ2-5, with D unclear. Trimming pared 4 bases from V and 2 bases from J, leaving 15 bases between. CDR3 length equals 15 residues. Germline V CDR1 and CDR2: SGHRS, YFSETQ. CDR3 sequence: CASSPLDMIQETQYF. The CDR3, as DNA: TGCGCCAGCAGCCCTCTCGATATGATACAAGAGACCCAGTACTTC.

In regard to this clonotype: This likely comes from a read error, as the CDR3 has no conserved phenylalanine or tryptophan at its end. This sequence joins TRBV12-3 or TRBV12-4 and TRBJ1-5, with D perhaps matching TRBD1 (5 bases). The CDR3 runs to 15 residues. Trimming cost V 9 bases and J 3 bases, with 18 bases left between them. CDR3 in amino acids: CASRKQASPNQPQHL. CDR3 coding DNA: TGTGCCAGTAGAAAACAGGCTAGTCCCAATCAGCCCCAGCATCTT.

This chain uses TRBV11-2 with TRBJ1-2; no definite D call. The CDR3 totals 13 residues. V dropped 7 bases and J dropped 5 bases, with 14 bases sitting between them. Germline CDR1 reads SGHAT; CDR2 reads FQNNGV. CDR3 sequence reads: CASIPAGRYGYTF. The CDR3 DNA sequence: TGTGCCAGCATTCCTGCCGGTAGGTATGGCTACACCTTC.

A remark on this clonotype: This may be a read error, as it is one base from a much larger clone. The V call is TRBV28, the J call TRBJ1-2; D is unclear. This CDR3 region has 12 residues. Germline V gives CDR1 MDHEN, CDR2 SYDVKM. V lost 7 bases and J 8 bases, leaving 14 bases between the germline ends. The CDR3 is CASNKPPWGYTF. The CDR3 region has the DNA TGTGCCAGCAACAAGCCACCGTGGGGCTACACCTTC.

As to this clonotype: A read error is possible here, since a much larger clone lies one base away. The CDR3 protein is CASSLAGVFTYEQYF. In DNA form, the CDR3 reads TGTGCCAGCAGCTTAGCAGGGGTCTTCACCTACGAGCAGTACTTC. The chain links TRBV7-9 to TRBJ2-7; D might be TRBD1 (5 bases). Germline-derived CDR1 and CDR2 are SEHNR and FQNEAQ (reference sequence). Trimming removed 0 bases at V and 2 bases at J, with 11 bases between. The CDR3 is made up of 15 amino acids.

On this clonotype: Since no conserved phenylalanine or tryptophan closes the CDR3, a read error is the likely cause. The V gene is TRBV4-1, the J gene TRBJ2-2, with D tentatively TRBD2 (7 bases). Trimming removed 5 bases at V and 6 bases at J, with 16 bases between. The CDR3 spans 15 residues. CDR1 is MGHRA, CDR2 YSYEKL, per germline. CDR3 sequence (DNA): TGCGCCAGCAGCTATAGGGGGGGGGACGCCGGGGAGCTGTTTCTT. It codes for CASSYRGGDAGELFL.

This clonotype counts as medium-sized (0.01 to 0.1%). The chain joins TRBV29-1 to TRBJ2-7; D perhaps matches TRBD2 (6 bases). Trimming shortened V by 5 bases and J by 0 bases, and 14 bases separated the two germline ends. Germline-derived CDR1 and CDR2 are SQVTM and ANQGSEA. The CDR3 contains 14 residues. CDR3 in amino acids: CSVLRDFLSYEQYF. The CDR3 DNA follows: TGCAGCGTTCTCCGGGACTTCCTCTCCTACGAGCAGTACTTC.